Below are 2 T cell receptor beta chains sequenced from a single sample in a study of T cell responses to AZD1222 COVID-19 vaccine. Generated by immunoSEQ multiplex PCR, the TCRdb table keeps only in-frame clones and is missing some. The repertoire holds approximately 90,000 clones, with around 89% as singletons. The sample in question was peripheral blood, obtained on day 0 of AZD1222 vaccination. These TCRs come from an adult in good health.

The CDR3 spells CASSPSLASGAYNEQFF. In nucleotides, the CDR3 is TGTGCCAGTAGTCCTTCCCTCGCCAGCGGGGCCTACAATGAGCAGTTCTTC. The V gene is TRBV19, the J gene TRBJ2-1; 7 bases are shared with TRBD2. The CDR3 has 17 amino acids. Germline CDR1 and CDR2: LNHDA and SQIVND (reference sequence). Trimming removed 5 bases from V and 2 bases from J; junction bases left unmatched: 12.

V is TRBV7-6 and J is TRBJ1-1; D might be TRBD1 (5 bases). V was pared by 5 bases and J by 1 base, with 8 bases between. The CDR3 totals 13 residues. CDR1 and CDR2 (germline): SGHVS, FNYEAQ. The CDR3: CASSKDKNTEAFF. CDR3 DNA: TGTGCCAGCAGCAAGGACAAGAACACTGAAGCTTTCTTT.